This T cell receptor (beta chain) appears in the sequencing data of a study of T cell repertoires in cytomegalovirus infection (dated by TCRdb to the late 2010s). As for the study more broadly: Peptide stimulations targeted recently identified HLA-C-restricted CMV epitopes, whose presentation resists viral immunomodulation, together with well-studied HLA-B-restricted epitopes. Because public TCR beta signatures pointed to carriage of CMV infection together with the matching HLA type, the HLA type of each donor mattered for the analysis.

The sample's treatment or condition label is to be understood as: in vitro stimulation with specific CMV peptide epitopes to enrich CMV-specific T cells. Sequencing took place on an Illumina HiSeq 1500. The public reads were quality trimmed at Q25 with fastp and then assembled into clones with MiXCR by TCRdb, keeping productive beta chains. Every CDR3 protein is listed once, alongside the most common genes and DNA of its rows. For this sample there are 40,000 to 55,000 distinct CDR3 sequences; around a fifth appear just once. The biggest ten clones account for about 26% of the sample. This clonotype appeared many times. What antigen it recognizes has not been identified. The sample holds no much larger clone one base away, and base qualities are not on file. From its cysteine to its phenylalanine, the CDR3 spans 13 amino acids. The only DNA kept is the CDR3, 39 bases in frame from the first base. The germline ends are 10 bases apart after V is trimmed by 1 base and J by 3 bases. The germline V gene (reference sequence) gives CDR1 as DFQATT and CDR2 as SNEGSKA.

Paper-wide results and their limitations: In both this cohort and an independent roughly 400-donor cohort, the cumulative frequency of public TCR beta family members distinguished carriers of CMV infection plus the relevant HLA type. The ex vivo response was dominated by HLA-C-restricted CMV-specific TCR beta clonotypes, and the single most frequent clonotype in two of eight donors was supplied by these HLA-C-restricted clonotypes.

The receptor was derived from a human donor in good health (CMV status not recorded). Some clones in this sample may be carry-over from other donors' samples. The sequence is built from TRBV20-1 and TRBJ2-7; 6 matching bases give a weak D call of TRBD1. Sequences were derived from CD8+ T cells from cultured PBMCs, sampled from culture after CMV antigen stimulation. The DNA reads TGCAGTGCTAGAGTAGGGGGTCTCTACGAGCAGTACTTC. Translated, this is CSARVGGLYEQYF.